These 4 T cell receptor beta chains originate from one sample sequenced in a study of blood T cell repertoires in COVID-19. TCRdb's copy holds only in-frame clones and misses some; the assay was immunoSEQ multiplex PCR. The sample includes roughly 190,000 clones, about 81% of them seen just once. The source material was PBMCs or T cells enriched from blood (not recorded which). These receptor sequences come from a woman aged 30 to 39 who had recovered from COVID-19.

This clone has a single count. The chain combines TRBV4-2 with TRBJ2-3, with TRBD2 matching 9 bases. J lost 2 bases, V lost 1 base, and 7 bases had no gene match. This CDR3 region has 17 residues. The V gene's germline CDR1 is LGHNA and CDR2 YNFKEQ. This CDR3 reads CASSQVPAGGPTDTQYF. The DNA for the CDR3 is TGTGCCAGCAGCCAAGTACCGGCGGGAGGGCCCACAGATACGCAGTATTTT.

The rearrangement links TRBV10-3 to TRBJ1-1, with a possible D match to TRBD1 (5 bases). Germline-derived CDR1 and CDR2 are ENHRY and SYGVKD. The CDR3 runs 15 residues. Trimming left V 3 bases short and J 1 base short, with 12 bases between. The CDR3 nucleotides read TGTGCCATCAGTGAACTGGCAGGGCGGAACACTGAAGCTTTCTTT. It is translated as CAISELAGRNTEAFF.

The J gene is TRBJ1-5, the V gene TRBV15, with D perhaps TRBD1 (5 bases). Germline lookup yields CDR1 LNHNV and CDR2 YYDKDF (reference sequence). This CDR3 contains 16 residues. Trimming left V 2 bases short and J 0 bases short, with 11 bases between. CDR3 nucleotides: TGTGCCACCAGCAGATGGGGGGGTGATAGCAATCAGCCCCAGCATTTT. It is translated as CATSRWGGDSNQPQHF.

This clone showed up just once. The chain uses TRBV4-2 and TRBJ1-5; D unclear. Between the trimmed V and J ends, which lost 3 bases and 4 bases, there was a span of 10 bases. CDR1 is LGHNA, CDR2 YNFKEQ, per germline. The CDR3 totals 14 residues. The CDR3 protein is CASSQNTDNQPQHF. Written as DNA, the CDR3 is TGTGCCAGCAGCCAGAACACAGATAATCAGCCCCAGCATTTT.